The rows below give T cell receptor beta chains drawn from one sample of a study of T-cell memory formation after mild COVID-19. MiXCR, run by TCRdb on the 5' RACE reads, gives a single entry per CDR3 protein. The table includes just over 200,000 distinct CDR3 sequences, about 9.2% detected once. Sequencing input: PBMCs or a T cell subset sorted from them (not recorded which). All receptors come from a man aged 18-30 years who had mild COVID-19 (a few samples of this study predate the infection). Cell type and time point are not known. Each CDR3 is given with its conserved first and last residue. The D gene is left open where the match is weak. A clone size is listed for some rows: how often the clone was seen (once, few, many), or a class if it is expanded.

TRBJ2-2,.,TRBD2,TRBV4-2,CASSLNSGGASGELFF,TGTGCCAGCAGCCTGAATAGCGGGGGGGCCTCCGGGGAGCTGTTTTTT
TRBJ2-3,.,.,TRBV6-2/TRBV6-3,CASSSHSPSTDTQYF,TGTGCCAGCAGCTCCCATAGCCCTAGCACAGATACGCAGTATTTT
TRBJ2-7,few,TRBD1,TRBV12-5,CASGVTGTGGSGEQYF,TGTGCTAGTGGTGTTACCGGGACAGGGGGCTCAGGCGAGCAGTACTTC
TRBJ2-1,many,TRBD1,TRBV12-5,CASGSGGGNEQFF,TGTGCTAGTGGCTCAGGGGGTGGGAATGAGCAGTTCTTC
TRBJ2-6,.,.,TRBV7-9,CASSSVEANVLTF,TGTGCCAGCAGCTCGGTGGAGGCCAACGTCCTGACTTTC
TRBJ1-6,few,TRBD1,TRBV6-1,CASSEAGQGADSPLHF,TGTGCCAGCAGTGAAGCGGGACAGGGGGCAGATTCACCCCTCCACTTT
TRBJ2-1,.,TRBD2,TRBV20-1,CSAATSANNEQFF,TGCAGTGCCGCGACTAGCGCCAACAATGAGCAGTTCTTC
TRBJ2-2,few,TRBD2,TRBV7-2,CASSFSLAGGTGELFF,TGTGCCAGCAGCTTCTCTCTAGCGGGGGGGACCGGGGAGCTGTTTTTT
TRBJ2-2,few,.,TRBV18,CASSPPSDYTGELFF,TGTGCCAGCTCACCACCCTCAGATTACACCGGGGAGCTGTTTTTT
TRBJ1-1,.,.,TRBV6-2/TRBV6-3,CASSSHVAEGNTEAFF,TGTGCCAGCAGTTCCCACGTCGCGGAAGGGAACACTGAAGCTTTCTTT
TRBJ2-2,.,TRBD2,TRBV5-1,CASSLAGTSGGATGELFF,TGCGCCAGCAGCTTGGCCGGGACTAGCGGGGGAGCCACCGGGGAGCTGTTTTTT
TRBJ2-3,.,.,TRBV5-4,CASSAQLTSTDTQYF,TGTGCCAGCAGCGCTCAGCTAACTAGCACAGATACGCAGTATTTT
TRBJ2-1,many,TRBD2,TRBV7-3,CASSSLGSGGAQGEQFF,TGTGCCAGCAGCTCCTTAGGAAGCGGGGGGGCCCAGGGAGAGCAGTTCTTC
TRBJ2-5,many,.,TRBV7-7,CASSPVQETQYF,TGTGCCAGCAGCCCGGTCCAAGAGACCCAGTACTTC